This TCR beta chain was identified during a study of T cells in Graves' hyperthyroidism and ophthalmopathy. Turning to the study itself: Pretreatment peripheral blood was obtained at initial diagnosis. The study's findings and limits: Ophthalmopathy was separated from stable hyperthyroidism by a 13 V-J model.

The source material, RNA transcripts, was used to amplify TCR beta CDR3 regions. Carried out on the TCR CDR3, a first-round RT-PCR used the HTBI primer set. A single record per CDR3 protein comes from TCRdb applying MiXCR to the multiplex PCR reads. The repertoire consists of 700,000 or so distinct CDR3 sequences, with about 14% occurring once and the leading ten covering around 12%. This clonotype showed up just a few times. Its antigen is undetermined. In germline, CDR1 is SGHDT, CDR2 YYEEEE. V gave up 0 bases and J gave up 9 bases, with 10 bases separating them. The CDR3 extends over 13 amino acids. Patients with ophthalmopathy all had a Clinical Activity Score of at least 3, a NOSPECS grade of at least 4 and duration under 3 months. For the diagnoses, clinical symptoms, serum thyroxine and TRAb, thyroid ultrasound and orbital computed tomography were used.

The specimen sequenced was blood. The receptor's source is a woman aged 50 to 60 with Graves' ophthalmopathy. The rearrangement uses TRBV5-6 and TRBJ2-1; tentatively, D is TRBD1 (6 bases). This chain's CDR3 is CASSLDRAPEQFF. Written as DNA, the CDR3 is TGTGCCAGCAGCTTGGACAGGGCCCCTGAGCAGTTCTTC.